A selection of T cell receptor beta chains follows, all from one sample in a study of blood T cell repertoires in COVID-19. Only in-frame clones appear in the TCRdb table, and some are missing; sequencing was by immunoSEQ multiplex PCR. The sample lists 300,000 or so clones; around 90% were seen once. The sample was peripheral blood. The source of these receptors is a man between 65 and 85 years old with acute or convalescent COVID-19. Both conserved end residues are part of each CDR3. The D gene is left open where the match is weak. Expanded clones are given a class, and other clones once, few, many or no size at all.

d_call	clone_size	v_call	j_call	cdr3_aa	cdr3_nt
-	-	TRBV4-2	TRBJ1-2	CASSQDLVKTANYGYTF	TGTGCCAGCAGCCAAGATTTGGTGAAGACAGCTAACTATGGCTACACCTTC
-	-	TRBV27	TRBJ1-5	CASKTGRYSNQPQHF	TGTGCCAGCAAAACAGGTAGATATAGCAATCAGCCCCAGCATTTT
TRBD2	-	TRBV6-2/TRBV6-3	TRBJ2-2	CASSELSGSHTGELFF	TGTGCCAGCAGTGAGCTTAGCGGGTCGCACACCGGGGAGCTGTTTTTT
TRBD1	-	TRBV4-1	TRBJ1-4	CASSQKDREDEKLFF	TGCGCCAGCAGCCAGAAGGACAGGGAGGACGAAAAACTGTTTTTT
-	-	TRBV4-3	TRBJ1-6	CASSHPGTPLHF	TGCGCCAGCAGCCACCCGGGGACACCCCTCCACTTT
TRBD2	-	TRBV6-2/TRBV6-3	TRBJ2-1	CASSYASGGANEQFF	TGTGCCAGCAGTTACGCTAGCGGGGGGGCCAATGAGCAGTTCTTC
TRBD1	-	TRBV9	TRBJ2-1	CASSVGQGFEQFF	TGTGCCAGCAGCGTAGGACAGGGCTTTGAGCAGTTCTTC
-	-	TRBV7-3	TRBJ2-7	CASSLRNGGNREQYF	TGTGCCAGCAGCTTACGTAACGGGGGTAATCGAGAGCAGTACTTC
-	-	TRBV27	TRBJ2-2	CASSPLSGTGELFF	TGTGCCAGCAGTCCCCTGTCGGGCACCGGGGAGCTGTTTTTT
-	-	TRBV9	TRBJ1-3	CASSSLTQGSGNTIYF	TGTGCCAGCAGCTCACTTACTCAGGGATCTGGAAACACCATATATTTT
TRBD1	-	TRBV20-1	TRBJ1-2	CSATGGYGYTF	TGCAGTGCTACAGGGGGCTATGGCTACACCTTC
TRBD2	-	TRBV9	TRBJ2-3	CASSVGASGYTDTQYF	TGTGCCAGCAGCGTAGGGGCTAGCGGATACACAGATACGCAGTATTTT
-	-	TRBV7-9	TRBJ1-6	CASSLRIGSYNSPLHF	TGTGCCAGCAGCTTGAGGATAGGTTCCTATAATTCACCCCTCCACTTT
TRBD2	-	TRBV14	TRBJ2-1	CASSQEIETSGRTYNEQFF	TGTGCCAGCAGCCAAGAAATAGAGACTAGCGGGAGGACCTACAATGAGCAGTTCTTC
-	-	TRBV20-1	TRBJ2-7	CSAHQFYEQYF	TGCAGTGCTCACCAGTTCTACGAGCAGTACTTC
-	-	TRBV3-1/TRBV3-2	TRBJ1-2	CASSQNAGGGQRRYGYTF	TGTGCCAGCAGCCAAAACGCGGGGGGCGGACAACGTCGCTATGGCTACACCTTC
TRBD1	-	TRBV5-6	TRBJ1-6	CASSLFDSINRGPRSPLHF	TGTGCCAGCAGCTTGTTTGACTCCATAAACAGGGGGCCACGGTCACCCCTCCACTTT
-	many	TRBV6-2/TRBV6-3	TRBJ2-7	CASSRQVSYEQYF	TGTGCCAGCAGTCGACAGGTTTCCTACGAGCAGTACTTC
TRBD1	-	TRBV2	TRBJ1-3	CASSGEQGIVGNTIYF	TGTGCCAGCAGCGGGGAACAGGGGATCGTCGGAAACACCATATATTTT
-	-	TRBV6-2/TRBV6-3	TRBJ2-5	CASSFVPGETQYF	TGTGCCAGCAGTTTCGTCCCCGGGGAGACCCAGTACTTC
-	-	TRBV7-2	TRBJ1-6	CASSPSYNSPLHF	TGTGCCAGCAGCCCCAGTTATAATTCACCCCTCCACTTT
-	-	TRBV4-3	TRBJ1-2	CASSQDNQGNYGYTF	TGCGCCAGCAGCCAAGATAATCAGGGGAACTATGGCTACACCTTC
-	-	TRBV6-1	TRBJ1-4	CASSEAPGSNEKLFF	TGTGCCAGCAGTGAAGCGCCAGGGTCTAATGAAAAACTGTTTTTT
-	-	TRBV6-5	TRBJ2-1	CASNRGWAARDEQFF	TGTGCCAGCAACCGAGGATGGGCCGCCAGGGATGAGCAGTTCTTC
TRBD1	-	TRBV3-1/TRBV3-2	TRBJ2-7	CAILGGQDVYEQYF	TGTGCCATCCTCGGGGGACAGGACGTGTACGAGCAGTACTTC
TRBD1	few	TRBV27	TRBJ1-3	CASSVTGAGNTIYF	TGTGCCAGCAGTGTAACAGGGGCTGGAAACACCATATATTTT
TRBD2	-	TRBV12-3/TRBV12-4	TRBJ2-1	CASRGLAGVEQFF	TGTGCCAGCAGGGGACTAGCGGGAGTTGAGCAGTTCTTC
-	-	TRBV6-4	TRBJ2-2	CASSASNTGELFF	TGTGCCAGCAGTGCGTCGAACACCGGGGAGCTGTTTTTT
-	once	TRBV3-1/TRBV3-2	TRBJ2-5	CASSQDGAETQYF	TGTGCCAGCAGCCAAGATGGGGCGGAGACCCAGTACTTC
TRBD1	-	TRBV18	TRBJ2-1	CASSPQVRDRVYEQFF	TGTGCCAGCTCACCACAAGTCCGGGACAGGGTGTATGAGCAGTTCTTC
-	-	TRBV28	TRBJ1-1	CASSPPTAMNTEAFF	TGTGCCAGCAGTCCCCCGACAGCTATGAACACTGAAGCTTTCTTT
-	-	TRBV5-6	TRBJ2-3	CASNPGTLTDTQYF	TGTGCCAGCAACCCGGGAACTTTAACAGATACGCAGTATTTT
TRBD1	-	TRBV5-1	TRBJ1-2	CASSLDRGEGYTF	TGCGCCAGCAGCTTGGACAGGGGGGAAGGCTACACCTTC
TRBD1	-	TRBV5-1	TRBJ2-7	CASSLRQGSGEQYF	TGCGCCAGCAGCTTAAGACAGGGGTCGGGCGAGCAGTACTTC
-	once	TRBV19	TRBJ1-2	CASSIQGRSYGYTF	TGTGCCAGTAGTATTCAGGGGCGCTCCTATGGCTACACCTTC